This TCR beta chain was retrieved from a study of regulatory T cells in long-lasting Graves disease. Broader study findings: Persistent Graves' patients showed a TCR diversity that was lower than that of newly diagnosed ones. The persistent group shared some 2,700 public clonotypes, more than the 850 to 1,000 shared by new patients.

Stated time point: persistent/refractory GD, antithyroid drugs over 5 years with positive TRAb. Making the TCR library involved RNA that had been extracted from PBMCs. Construction of the TCR beta libraries employed iRepertoire HTBI primers in conjunction with Arm-PCR of CDR3 regions. MiXCR, run by TCRdb on the multiplex PCR reads, gives a single entry per CDR3 protein. The sample carries under 450,000 distinct CDR3 sequences, 23% recorded once. Trimming pared 3 bases from V and 7 bases from J, leaving 10 bases between. The CDR3 sequence is 13 residues long. The germline gives CDR1 MDHEN, CDR2 SYDVKM. There are many counts of this clonotype. As yet, its antigen is unknown.

This clonotype originated in a female donor with Graves disease. Sequencing was performed on peripheral blood mononuclear cells (PBMCs), taken when the disease was refractory, from a patient treated with antithyroid drugs. The rearrangement uses TRBV28 and TRBJ1-5; maybe TRBD1 (6 bases). The CDR3 is CASSFNRDQPQHF. As DNA, the CDR3 is TGTGCCAGCAGTTTTAACAGGGACCAGCCCCAGCATTTT.